The 19 T cell receptor beta chains listed next were all sequenced from one sample in a study of regulatory T cells in long-lasting Graves disease. Relying on iRepertoire HTBI primers and Arm-PCR of CDR3 regions, the team built TCR beta libraries. Using its own MiXCR run on the multiplex PCR reads, TCRdb lists one record per CDR3 protein. The table lists under 450,000 distinct CDR3 sequences, 23% of them singletons. As to time point: persistent/refractory GD, antithyroid drugs over 5 years with positive TRAb. PBMC-extracted RNA yielded the TCR library. The sample consisted of peripheral blood mononuclear cells (PBMCs), taken when the disease was refractory, from a patient treated with antithyroid drugs. The source of these receptors is a female donor with Graves disease.

This clonotype showed up just a few times. The chain uses TRBV19 and TRBJ1-1; TRBD1 matches 8 bases. The J segment lost 7 bases and the V segment lost 3 bases, leaving 7 bases of the junction unmatched. CDR1 and CDR2 from the germline V gene are LNHDA and SQIVND (reference sequence). CDR3 length: 14 residues. Here the CDR3 DNA reads TGTGCCAGTAGTATGGTGTGGACAGGGAGTGAAGCTTTCTTT. Protein product: CASSMVWTGSEAFF.

The rearrangement links TRBV7-8 to TRBJ2-2, with D maybe TRBD2 (5 bases). Germline loops: CDR1 SGHVS, CDR2 FQNEAQ. The CDR3 runs to 15 residues. The ends were cut back, 2 bases at V and 1 base at J, with 8 bases in the middle. CDR3 nucleotide sequence: TGTGCCAGCAGCTTACTGACTATGAACACCGGGGAGCTGTTTTTT. Translation: CASSLLTMNTGELFF.

Only a few counts were recorded for this clonotype. The junction does not match germline at one end; this may be a read error. V is TRBV11-2 and J is TRBJ2-2; 8 bases are shared with TRBD1. This CDR3 has 15 amino acids. CDR1 SGHAT and CDR2 FQNNGV come from the germline V gene. The CDR3 sequence is CASGFGTGHPGELFF. The CDR3 coding sequence is TGTGCCAGCGGCTTCGGGACAGGCCACCCCGGGGAGCTGTTTTTT. The variable domain in full, with the rest retrieved from reference TRBV11-2 and TRBJ2-2, is EAGVAQSPRYKIIEKRQSVAFWCNPISGHATLYWYQQILGQGPKLLIQFQNNGVVDDSQLPKDRFSAERLKGVDSTLKIQPAKLEDSAVYLCASGFGTGHPGELFFGEGSRLTVL.

This clonotype was seen a handful of times. CDR3 sequence reads: CASRPPGAREQYF. The CDR3 DNA follows: TGTGCCAGCAGACCCCCGGGAGCTCGCGAGCAGTACTTC. V is TRBV6-1 and J is TRBJ2-7, with D possibly being TRBD2 (6 bases). Deletions cut 6 bases from V and 6 bases from J, with 15 bases between. In germline, CDR1 is MNHNS, CDR2 SASEGT. The CDR3 has 13 amino acids.

The chain employs TRBV6-4 and TRBJ2-2; TRBD2 might be the D (6 bases). The CDR3 has 16 residues. V was cut by 0 bases and J by 0 bases, with 8 bases left in between. Germline values: CDR1 MRHNA, CDR2 SNTAGT. CDR3 region: CASSDSGDSNTGELFF. For the CDR3, the DNA is TGTGCCAGCAGTGACTCAGGGGACTCGAACACCGGGGAGCTGTTTTTT.

The gene calls are TRBV10-2 and TRBJ2-5; 10 nucleotides align to TRBD1. Germline V gives CDR1 WSHSY, CDR2 SAAADI. Germline trimming cut 3 bases from V and 1 base from J; bases unmatched to any gene: 11. CDR3 length: 18 amino acids. CDR3 loop: CASSEPTLTGGPQETQYF. The CDR3 DNA is TGCGCCAGCAGTGAACCTACTCTGACAGGGGGCCCCCAAGAGACCCAGTACTTC.

Only a few counts were recorded for this clonotype. The chain is built from TRBV5-4 and TRBJ1-2; a weak D match, TRBD1 (5 bases). The CDR3 sequence is 14 residues long. CDR1 is SGHNT, CDR2 YYREEE, per germline (reference sequence). V was cut by 4 bases and J by 8 bases, with 18 bases left in between. This chain's CDR3 is CASSGGTEDLGYTF. The CDR3 DNA sequence: TGTGCCAGCAGCGGAGGGACGGAGGATCTGGGCTACACCTTC.

This clonotype came up a few times. Here the CDR3 DNA reads TGCGCCAGCAGCCAGGACGCCGTTACAGGGTACCAAGAGACCCAGTACTTC. It codes for CASSQDAVTGYQETQYF. V gene TRBV4-1 combines with J gene TRBJ2-5; possibly TRBD1 for D (6 bases). Germline CDR1 MGHRA, CDR2 YSYEKL. The CDR3 runs 17 residues. The ends were cut back, 3 bases at V and 0 bases at J, with 17 bases in the middle.

J is TRBJ1-2 and V is TRBV19, with TRBD1 matching over 8 bases. CDR1 LNHDA and CDR2 SQIVND come from the germline V gene (reference sequence). The ends lost 0 bases at V and 8 bases at J; junction bases unmatched: 8. This CDR3 is built from 15 residues. Here the CDR3 DNA reads TGTGCCAGTAGTATAGATTCTGGCAGGGGGCAAGGCTACACCTTC. This translates into CASSIDSGRGQGYTF.

A few counts support this clonotype. The J gene is TRBJ1-2, the V gene TRBV7-9; 7 bases are shared with TRBD1. Looked up from germline, CDR1 is SEHNR and CDR2 is FQNEAQ (reference sequence). The CDR3 is 16 residues long. Trimming cost V 1 base and J 7 bases; bases outside gene matches: 12. The CDR3 reads CASSLEGGTVRLGYTF. CDR3 nucleotide sequence: TGTGCCAGCAGCTTAGAAGGCGGGACAGTTCGTCTTGGCTACACCTTC. The full variable domain, in which reference TRBV7-9 and TRBJ1-2 provide the parts outside the CDR3, is DTGVSQNPRHKITKRGQNVTFRCDPISEHNRLYWYRQTLGQGPEFLTYFQNEAQLEKSRLLSDRFSAERPKGSFSTLEIQRTEQGDSAMYLCASSLEGGTVRLGYTFGSGTRLTVV.

On this clonotype: One end of the junction is discordant with germline, which a read error may explain. The chain couples TRBV6-1 to TRBJ2-7; D may correspond to TRBD1 or TRBD2 (5 bases each). Per the germline V gene, CDR1 is MNHNS and CDR2 is SASEGT. CDR3 length equals 14 residues. CDR3 loop: CASSSPGRFYVQYF. CDR3 coding DNA: TGTGCCAGCAGTAGCCCGGGACGGTTCTACGTGCAGTACTTC.

The rearrangement joins TRBV25-1 to TRBJ2-5; tentatively, D is TRBD1 (5 bases). The CDR3 contains 15 residues. The V end was cut by 2 bases, the J end by 5 bases, with 15 bases between. Germline V lookup: CDR1 MGHDK, CDR2 SYGVNS. CDR3 amino acids: CASSERRGSGETQYF. The CDR3, as DNA: TGTGCCAGCAGTGAAAGAAGGGGAAGTGGGGAGACCCAGTACTTC.

The gene calls are TRBV25-1 and TRBJ1-2; D ambiguous. The CDR3 sequence is 18 residues long. Trimming left V 3 bases short and J 1 base short, with 21 bases between. Germline V gene lookup returns CDR1 MGHDK and CDR2 SYGVNS. This chain's CDR3 is CASSDDPAAGIHNYGYTF. CDR3 coding DNA: TGTGCCAGCAGTGACGATCCCGCCGCGGGGATTCATAACTATGGCTACACCTTC.

This clonotype was seen many times. The chain is built from TRBV2 and TRBJ1-1; D gene uncertain. V lost 7 bases and J 2 bases, leaving 8 bases between the germline ends. The germline gives CDR1 SNHLY, CDR2 FYNNEI. The CDR3 totals 12 residues. CDR3 loop: CASNMENTEAFF. DNA for the CDR3: TGTGCCAGCAATATGGAAAACACTGAAGCTTTCTTT.

This clonotype was detected only a few times. Sequence at one end of the junction differs from germline and may be a read error. The chain uses TRBV7-7 and TRBJ2-7; 8 positions agree with TRBD1. The CDR3 is 13 residues long. Germline-derived CDR1 and CDR2 are SSHAT and FNYEAQ (reference sequence). This CDR3 reads CASSLDRAGEQYF. The CDR3, as DNA: TGTGCTAGCAGCCTGGACAGGGCTGGCGAGCAGTACTTC. Filled out from reference TRBV7-7 and TRBJ2-7, the complete variable domain reads GAGVSQSPRYKVTKRGQDVTLRCDPISSHATLYWYQQALGQGPEFLTYFNYEAQPDKSGLPSDRFSAERPEGSISTLTIQRTEQRDSAMYRCASSLDRAGEQYFGPGTRLTVT.

This clonotype appeared many times. V and J are TRBV27 and TRBJ1-5; maybe TRBD1 (5 bases). Germline loops: CDR1 MNHEY, CDR2 SMNVEV (reference sequence). This CDR3 comprises 13 residues. The germline V and J ends were trimmed by 6 bases and 7 bases, with 13 bases remaining between them. The CDR3 DNA reads as TGTGCCAGCAGCCTGGGGGGATTGCAGCCCCAGCATTTT. Its translation: CASSLGGLQPQHF.

This rearrangement joins TRBV28 to TRBJ2-7; possible D gene TRBD2, 5 bases. CDR3 length: 12 residues. V shed 5 bases and J shed 12 bases, with 17 bases lying between them. Germline values: CDR1 MDHEN, CDR2 SYDVKM. The DNA for the CDR3 is TGTGCCAGCAGTACCGGCGGGCTCGGATCGTACTTC. Translated, it gives CASSTGGLGSYF.

This clonotype was picked up many times. This sequence joins TRBV7-2 and TRBJ2-7; 9 bases are shared with TRBD2. V lost 5 bases to trimming and J lost 0 bases; unmatched junction nucleotides: 5. The germline CDR1 and CDR2 sequences are SGHTA and FQGNSA. The CDR3 contains 15 residues. CDR3 amino acids: CASSPDSGSSYEQYF. Written as DNA, the CDR3 is TGTGCCAGCAGCCCAGATAGCGGGAGCTCCTACGAGCAGTACTTC.

The rearrangement links TRBV12-3 or TRBV12-4 to TRBJ2-2; D is ambiguous. Trimming cost V 3 bases and J 4 bases, with 15 bases left between them. CDR3 length: 16 residues. The CDR3 is CASSFDGVRITGELFF. The CDR3 nucleotides are TGTGCCAGCAGTTTTGACGGCGTCAGGATCACCGGGGAGCTGTTTTTT.